This T cell receptor (beta chain) was recovered during a study of shared clonotypes between healthy human individuals. Naive CD8 cells comprised CD45RO-negative, CCR7-positively selected cells, excluding terminally differentiated effector memory CD45RA+ cells. Generated by immunoSEQ multiplex PCR, the TCRdb table keeps only in-frame clones and is missing some. The sample lists millions of clones; around 96% were seen once. Germline CDR1 MNHEY, CDR2 SVGAGI. Losses at the gene ends were 4 bases for V and 6 bases for J; bases not matched to a gene: 6. This CDR3 has 15 residues. What was sequenced was naive CD8+ T cells sorted from blood. The origin of this receptor is a man younger than 30 in good health. V gene TRBV6-5 combines with J gene TRBJ2-2; the match to TRBD2 covers 9 bases. The CDR3 region is CASSSGTSPPGELFF. The CDR3 DNA follows: TGTGCCAGCAGTTCCGGGACTAGCCCACCCGGGGAGCTGTTTTTT.